What follows are 10 T cell receptor beta chains derived from one specimen sequenced in a study of shared clonotypes between healthy human individuals. Produced via immunoSEQ multiplex PCR; TCRdb's table is partial and in-frame only. The table lists hundreds of thousands of clones, 90% to 97% of them singletons. It was CD45RO-negative cells, positively selected for CCR7, that made up naive CD8 cells, with terminally differentiated effector memory CD45RA+ cells excluded. The specimen sequenced was naive CD8+ T cells sorted from blood. Every receptor here comes from a woman younger than 45 in good health.

CDR3 loop: CASRGVLHDEQFF. The DNA of the CDR3 is TGTGCCAGCAGGGGGGTTTTGCATGATGAGCAGTTCTTC. The genes are TRBV27 and TRBJ2-1; D is tentatively TRBD1 or TRBD2 (5 bases each). V lost 6 bases to trimming and J lost 8 bases, with 14 bases between them. This CDR3 contains 13 residues. Germline CDR1 is MNHEY and CDR2 is SMNVEV (reference sequence).

In regard to this clone: Other DNA sequences in this sample translate to the same CDR3. The V call is TRBV25-1, the J call TRBJ2-7; the D is unclear. V lost 3 bases, J lost 0 bases, and 3 bases lay in between. The CDR3 contains 12 residues. Germline values: CDR1 MGHDK, CDR2 SYGVNS. CDR3 sequence (DNA): TGTGCCAGCAGTGAGAGCTCCTACGAGCAGTACTTC. Protein product: CASSESSYEQYF.

About this clone: The same CDR3 arises from other DNA sequences in this sample as well. The chain couples TRBV27 to TRBJ2-7; 7 nucleotides match TRBD1. After removal of 3 bases from V and 4 bases from J, the junction contained 6 bases not matched to a gene. The CDR3 spans 14 residues. Germline-derived CDR1 and CDR2 are MNHEY and SMNVEV (reference sequence). CDR3 nucleotide sequence: TGTGCCAGCAGTTTTACGGGGACAGCTTACGAGCAGTACTTC. This translates into CASSFTGTAYEQYF.

This chain links TRBV27 with TRBJ2-1; 9 bases line up with TRBD1. The CDR3 spans 14 residues. J lost 4 bases, V lost 10 bases, and 8 bases had no gene match. Germline CDR1 reads MNHEY; CDR2 reads SMNVEV (reference sequence). CDR3 residues: CAISPGQGYNEQFF. CDR3 in DNA: TGTGCCATTTCCCCGGGACAGGGTTACAATGAGCAGTTCTTC.

The V call is TRBV11-3, the J call TRBJ2-1; 13 positions agree with TRBD2. The CDR3 is 18 residues long. Trimming cost V 5 bases and J 5 bases; bases outside gene matches: 12. Germline V gene lookup returns CDR1 SGHNT and CDR2 YENEEA. The CDR3 protein is CASSARPGLAGHDNEQFF. DNA of the CDR3: TGTGCCAGCAGCGCACGACCGGGACTAGCGGGACATGACAATGAGCAGTTCTTC.

J is TRBJ2-1 and V is TRBV20-1, with no clear D. CDR3 length: 11 amino acids. The V gene lost 3 bases and the J gene lost 1 base, with 1 base spanning the gap. Germline V gene data show CDR1 as DFQATT and CDR2 as SNEGSKA (reference sequence). The CDR3 loop reads CSASSYNEQFF. The DNA of the CDR3 is TGCAGTGCTAGTTCCTACAATGAGCAGTTCTTC.

This chain uses TRBV27 with TRBJ2-5; D is uncertain. The germline V gene encodes CDR1 MNHEY and CDR2 SMNVEV (reference sequence). V dropped 3 bases and J dropped 5 bases, with 13 bases sitting between them. The CDR3 consists of 14 residues. The CDR3 region is CASSLSQSLETQYF. Written as DNA, the CDR3 is TGTGCCAGCAGTTTGTCCCAGTCCTTGGAGACCCAGTACTTC.

The chain recombines TRBV2 with TRBJ2-5; TRBD2 aligns across 11 bases. Germline values: CDR1 SNHLY, CDR2 FYNNEI. Germline trimming cut 4 bases from V and 0 bases from J; bases unmatched to any gene: 7. This CDR3 is 17 amino acids long. Here the CDR3 reads CASSAALLAGDQETQYF. CDR3 nucleotides: TGTGCCAGCAGTGCGGCTTTACTAGCGGGAGACCAAGAGACCCAGTACTTC.

The chain has TRBV7-9 and TRBJ2-7; D is perhaps TRBD1 (6 bases). With 2 bases removed from V and 3 bases from J, the gap between germline ends came to 14 bases. The CDR3 sequence is 15 residues long. Germline V gives CDR1 SEHNR, CDR2 FQNEAQ (reference sequence). The CDR3 nucleotides are TGTGCCAGCAGCTTATTTAGTCAACAGGGCTACGAGCAGTACTTC. Translating it yields CASSLFSQQGYEQYF.

The chain carries TRBV27 and TRBJ2-7; TRBD1 matches 7 bases. CDR3 size: 11 residues. Germline CDR1 is MNHEY and CDR2 is SMNVEV (reference sequence). The J segment lost 7 bases and the V segment lost 7 bases, leaving 4 bases of the junction unmatched. The CDR3 reads CASKGTAEQYF. CDR3 DNA sequence: TGTGCCAGCAAAGGGACAGCTGAGCAGTACTTC.